These 14 T cell receptor beta chains were sequenced from one sample in a study of T-cell memory formation after mild COVID-19. Via MiXCR, TCRdb re-called the 5' RACE reads, giving one row per CDR3 protein. This repertoire shows 100,000 to 130,000 distinct CDR3 sequences, 15% to 20% found once; its top ten account for roughly 6%. Sequencing input: PBMCs or a T cell subset sorted from them (not recorded which). The origin of the receptors is a man aged 18-30 years who had mild COVID-19 (a few samples of this study predate the infection). Cell type and time point are not known.

The DNA of the CDR3 is TGCAGCGTCGGACAGGGGACCTACGAGCAGTACTTC. Its translation is CSVGQGTYEQYF. This sequence joins TRBV29-1 and TRBJ2-7, with 9 nucleotides matching TRBD1. V was pared by 6 bases and J by 2 bases, with 2 bases of the junction left unmatched. In germline, CDR1 is SQVTM, CDR2 ANQGSEA. CDR3 length: 12 amino acids.

This clonotype was recorded a few times. The gene calls are TRBV5-1 and TRBJ2-5; possible D gene TRBD2, 5 bases. There are 15 residues in the CDR3. V dropped 1 base and J dropped 9 bases, with 19 bases sitting between them. Germline V gene data show CDR1 as SGHRS and CDR2 as YFSETQ. The CDR3 DNA reads TGCGCCAGCAGCTTGATCTTTTCACCGGGGATGGCCCAGTACTTC. Protein sequence: CASSLIFSPGMAQYF.

The J gene is TRBJ2-5, the V gene TRBV25-1; 7 bases align to TRBD2. Germline-derived CDR1 and CDR2 are MGHDK and SYGVNS. The J segment lost 9 bases and the V segment lost 6 bases, leaving 19 bases of the junction unmatched. CDR3 length equals 16 residues. The CDR3 protein is CASSGAGLAGVGAQYF. CDR3 coding DNA: TGTGCCAGCAGCGGGGCAGGACTCGCGGGGGTTGGAGCCCAGTACTTC.

The V call is TRBV7-3, the J call TRBJ2-1, with D maybe TRBD2 (5 bases). CDR3 length: 17 amino acids. Germline CDR1 SGHTA, CDR2 FQGTGA. V was cut by 5 bases and J by 4 bases, with 21 bases left in between. CDR3 DNA: TGTGCCAGCAGCCCCCACGGAGCCCGGGGAGAGTACAATGAGCAGTTCTTC. As protein: CASSPHGARGEYNEQFF.

The chain has TRBV3-1 and TRBJ1-6, with no clear D. CDR1 is LGHDT, CDR2 YNNKEL, per germline (reference sequence). This CDR3 has 15 amino acids. V lost 2 bases to trimming and J lost 7 bases, with 12 bases between them. The CDR3 protein is CASSQSSGENSPLHF. The CDR3 region has the DNA TGTGCCAGCAGCCAATCGTCAGGAGAAAATTCACCCCTCCACTTT.

The J gene is TRBJ2-7, the V gene TRBV25-1, with TRBD1 matching 8 bases. This CDR3 has 16 amino acids. In germline, CDR1 is MGHDK, CDR2 SYGVNS. The ends lost 1 base at V and 0 bases at J; junction bases unmatched: 5. CDR3 sequence: CASSEFHRGFSYEQYV. For the CDR3, the DNA is TGTGCCAGCAGTGAATTTCACAGGGGGTTCTCCTACGAGCAGTACGTC.

This clonotype showed up just a few times. This chain connects TRBV6-2 or TRBV6-3 to TRBJ2-5; TRBD2 is a possible D gene (6 bases). The CDR3 has 12 amino acids. Germline V gene lookup returns CDR1 MNHEY and CDR2 SVGEGT. V dropped 5 bases and J dropped 3 bases, with 7 bases sitting between them. CDR3 protein: CASSGGEETQYF. The DNA of the CDR3 is TGTGCCAGCAGTGGAGGGGAAGAGACCCAGTACTTC.

V gene TRBV6-6 combines with J gene TRBJ2-5; D is undetermined. Germline V gene lookup returns CDR1 MNHNY and CDR2 SVGAGI (reference sequence). This CDR3 region has 15 residues. V lost 6 bases to trimming and J lost 1 base, with 15 bases between them. Written as DNA, the CDR3 is TGTGCCAGCAGACTTAAGTTGACGTCCCAAGAGACCCAGTACTTC. This encodes CASRLKLTSQETQYF.

This clonotype was seen only once. V is TRBV7-9 and J is TRBJ2-5; D call uncertain. Deletions cut 3 bases from V and 2 bases from J, with 4 bases between. The CDR3 sequence is 12 residues long. CDR1 SEHNR and CDR2 FQNEAQ come from the germline V gene (reference sequence). The CDR3 DNA reads TGTGCCAGCAGCTTCCTACAAGAGACCCAGTACTTC. Residues: CASSFLQETQYF.

This clonotype was detected only a few times. The V gene is TRBV29-1, the J gene TRBJ2-3; D ambiguous. Trimming removed 7 bases at V and 4 bases at J, with 9 bases between. This CDR3 has 11 residues. Germline CDR1 is SQVTM and CDR2 is ANQGSEA. CDR3 amino acids: CSDSRADTQYF. As DNA, the CDR3 is TGCAGCGACTCCCGCGCAGATACGCAGTATTTT.

This clonotype was recorded at least ten times. CDR3 DNA sequence: TGTGCCAGCAGCTCCCAGCCACTAGCGGGGAGCTTCGAGACCCAGTACTTC. This sequence encodes CASSSQPLAGSFETQYF. The rearrangement links TRBV7-2 to TRBJ2-5, with 10 bases fitting TRBD2. This CDR3 spans 17 amino acids. The ends lost 4 bases at V and 5 bases at J; junction bases unmatched: 13. CDR1 SGHTA and CDR2 FQGNSA come from the germline V gene.

V and J are TRBV12-3 or TRBV12-4 and TRBJ2-1; the match to TRBD2 covers 8 bases. Germline trimming cut 7 bases from V and 5 bases from J; bases unmatched to any gene: 13. This CDR3 spans 16 amino acids. DNA for the CDR3: TGTGCCAGCACCCGGGGGGGAGCGGGGATCGACAATGAGCAGTTCTTC. Its protein is CASTRGGAGIDNEQFF.

The chain has TRBV5-1 and TRBJ2-3, with TRBD2 matching over 8 bases. The CDR3 has 15 amino acids. The germline CDR1 and CDR2 sequences are SGHRS and YFSETQ. V dropped 9 bases and J dropped 2; count of bases not matched to a gene: 11. CDR3 in amino acids: CATTHGTSFTDTQYF. CDR3 sequence (DNA): TGCGCCACGACGCACGGGACTAGTTTCACAGATACGCAGTATTTT.

This clonotype was counted ten times or more. The V and J genes are TRBV7-7 and TRBJ2-1, with 7 bases matching TRBD2. This CDR3 is built from 11 residues. V shed 5 bases, J shed 9 bases, and the junction held 1 base outside the gene matches. Germline assignment: CDR1 SSHAT and CDR2 FNYEAQ (reference sequence). The CDR3 DNA reads as TGTGCCAGCAGCGGCGGGGGTGAGCAGTTCTTC. Residues: CASSGGGEQFF.